The present entry profiles one T cell receptor (beta chain) with its context. Its antigen is not known. From germline, CDR1 is SGHTA and CDR2 FQGNSA. The length of the CDR3 is 17 residues. Trimming cost V 0 bases and J 7 bases, with 19 bases left between them. Profiling of TCR beta VDJ combinations and CDR3 sequences used genomic DNA as template. MiXCR was run by TCRdb on the reads, yielding one entry per CDR3 protein. The sample holds approximately 260,000 distinct CDR3 sequences, 82% seen once. Sequencing was done on patients that had shown CD8+CD57+ cell expansion by flow cytometry. Patient blood was sampled before any therapy had been received. This sample is drawn from a study of CD8+CD57+ T cells in acquired aplastic anemia. Study-level points and caveats: Patients and controls had in common approximately 28 CD8+ CDR3 sequences.

The clonotype originates from a human donor with aplastic anemia. The V gene is TRBV7-2, the J gene TRBJ1-5; D not certain. Source material: sorted CD4+, CD8+, or CD8+CD57+ T cells (not recorded which) from PBMCs. CDR3 loop: CASSLAGDPNTKQPQHF. CDR3 DNA: TGTGCCAGCAGCTTAGCGGGAGACCCCAATACCAAGCAGCCCCAGCATTTT.